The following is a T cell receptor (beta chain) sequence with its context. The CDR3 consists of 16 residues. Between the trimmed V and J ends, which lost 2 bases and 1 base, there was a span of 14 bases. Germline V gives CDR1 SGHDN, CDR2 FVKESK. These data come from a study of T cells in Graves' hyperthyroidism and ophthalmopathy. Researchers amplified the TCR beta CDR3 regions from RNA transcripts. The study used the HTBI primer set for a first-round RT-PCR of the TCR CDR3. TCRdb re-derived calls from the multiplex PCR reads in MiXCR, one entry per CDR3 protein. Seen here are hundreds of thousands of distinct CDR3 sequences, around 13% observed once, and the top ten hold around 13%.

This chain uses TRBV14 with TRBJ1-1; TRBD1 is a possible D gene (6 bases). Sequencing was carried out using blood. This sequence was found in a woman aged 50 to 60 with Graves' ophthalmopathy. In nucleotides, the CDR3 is TGTGCCAGCAGCCAATTCAGGGGACACTCGAACACTGAAGCTTTCTTT. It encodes CASSQFRGHSNTEAFF.